This T cell receptor (beta chain) came from a study of T cell responses to AZD1222 COVID-19 vaccine. Data came from immunoSEQ multiplex PCR; TCRdb stores just in-frame clones and leaves some out. The sample comprises 150,000 or so clones, under 95% of which are singletons, and roughly 4.6% rests with the top ten. Germline V gene sequence: CDR1 SNHLY, CDR2 FYNNEI. The ends lost 4 bases at V and 6 bases at J; junction bases unmatched: 5. The CDR3 totals 14 residues. J is TRBJ2-5 and V is TRBV2, with TRBD2 matching over 10 bases. This clonotype was obtained from an adult in good health. The sample here was peripheral blood, taken on day 0 of AZD1222 vaccination. The CDR3 DNA follows: TGTGCCAGCAGTGTTGCTAGCGGGAGACAGACCCAGTACTTC. Translated: CASSVASGRQTQYF.